This T cell receptor beta chain is drawn from a study of blood T cell repertoires in COVID-19. As for the study in general: Sample material is recorded as cDNA or gDNA derived from T cells, B-cell-depleted T cells, or PBMCs.

This CDR3 is built from 15 residues. V shed 1 base and J shed 3 bases, with 10 bases lying between them. The germline V gene has CDR1 MDHEN and CDR2 SYDVKM. Participant ages covered about 18 to 89 years across 25 or so US areas. Two consecutive negative NP/OP PCR tests, clearance, or resolved symptoms defined Cohort 3 recovery. TCRdb's copy holds only in-frame clones and misses some; the assay was immunoSEQ multiplex PCR. Among approximately 170,000 clones, about four fifths were seen once, and the ten largest hold approximately 3%. Sample: PBMCs or T cells enriched from blood (not recorded which). The chain couples TRBV28 to TRBJ1-3, with D uncertain. The sequence was collected from a woman aged 25 to 39 who had recovered from COVID-19. The CDR3 here is CASSLFPASGNTIYF. Here the CDR3 DNA reads TGTGCCAGCAGTTTATTTCCTGCTAGTGGAAACACCATATATTTT.